Included here is one T cell receptor (beta chain) sequence, with context. The antigen remains unidentified. Germline loops: CDR1 SGDLS, CDR2 YYNGEE. V was cut by 3 bases and J by 4 bases, with 14 bases left in between. This CDR3 has 15 amino acids. This entry comes from a study of shared clonotypes between healthy human individuals. Study-level background: The plates for each donor numbered three CD4 naive, three CD4 memory, two CD8 naive and one CD8 memory.

Findings and limits, study-wide: Owing to a small donor count, the genetic and exposure-history diversity represented was limited.

The data were produced by immunoSEQ multiplex PCR, yet TCRdb's version contains in-frame clones alone and is incomplete. This table holds a few million clones, approximately 93% found once. The sequencing input was naive CD4+ T cells from PBMCs. Specified subset: CD45RA+ positively selected. This chain uses TRBV9 with TRBJ1-3; unclear D gene. The receptor was isolated from a man between 18 and 29 years old in good health. Some clones in this sample may be carry-over from other donors' samples. CDR3 region: CASSADGLGGNTIYF. For the CDR3, the DNA is TGTGCCAGCAGCGCCGACGGCTTGGGGGGAAACACCATATATTTT.